This is a list of T cell receptor beta chains from one sample in a study of cytomegalovirus exposure and HLA in healthy donors. Data came from immunoSEQ multiplex PCR; TCRdb stores just in-frame clones and leaves some out. The sample shows about 120,000 clones, 65% of them seen only once. Sequenced input: PBMCs. Source of these receptors: a woman in her forties in good health and CMV-seropositive. Both conserved end residues are trimmed from each CDR3. Each record gives: CDR3 length, V gene, J gene, CDR3 protein.

length: 12; V: TRBV6-5; J: TRBJ2-2; CDR3: ASSYSEDPGELF
length: 14; V: TRBV11-2; J: TRBJ2-7; CDR3: ASSLGRAKLSYEQY
length: 12; V: TRBV19; J: TRBJ2-3; CDR3: ASKGMSSTDTQY
length: 10; V: TRBV29-1; J: TRBJ2-1; CDR3: SVTGVNNEQF
length: 13; V: TRBV19; J: TRBJ2-1; CDR3: ASSMALAGEDEQF
length: 14; V: TRBV11-3; J: TRBJ2-3; CDR3: ASSPGAGGFSDTQY
length: 13; V: TRBV11-2; J: TRBJ1-4; CDR3: ASSSQGYEKEKLF
length: 14; V: TRBV5-1; J: TRBJ2-3; CDR3: ASSIELQGSTDTQY
length: 13; V: TRBV5-4; J: TRBJ2-5; CDR3: ASSSAREEQETQY
length: 15; V: TRBV5-1; J: TRBJ2-7; CDR3: ASSLSRQREGSYEQY